These T cell receptor beta chains were read from a single sample in a study of human T cells and chemical hapten exposure. A single record per CDR3 protein comes from TCRdb applying MiXCR to the 5' RACE reads. The repertoire holds about 140,000 distinct CDR3 sequences, with around 4% as singletons. The origin of the receptors is a female donor in good health. Each CDR3 is given with its conserved first and last residue. A D gene is named only where the DNA matches it firmly. Only part of the rows carry a size: once, few, many, or a class if the clone is expanded.

CSASYGTSNQPQHF	TGCAGTGCTAGTTATGGGACGTCCAATCAGCCCCAGCATTTT	many	NA	TRBV20-1	TRBJ1-5
CASSQEIGQGERVQYF	TGTGCCAGCAGCCAAGAAATCGGGCAGGGCGAAAGGGTGCAGTACTTC	few	NA	TRBV3-1	TRBJ2-7
CASSLGGLEAFF	TGTGCCAGCAGTTTAGGGGGTCTTGAAGCTTTCTTT	many	NA	TRBV12-3/TRBV12-4	TRBJ1-1
CASSPQPWTTDTQYF	TGTGCCAGCAGTCCACAGCCCTGGACCACAGATACGCAGTATTTT	few	NA	TRBV6-2/TRBV6-3	TRBJ2-3
CASSQASGDADYEQYF	TGTGCCAGCAGCCAAGCTAGCGGGGATGCCGACTACGAGCAGTACTTC	few	TRBD2	TRBV4-2	TRBJ2-7
CASSVRGRGQPQHF	TGTGCCAGCAGTGTTCGGGGGCGGGGTCAGCCCCAGCATTTT	NA	NA	TRBV2	TRBJ1-5
CSASAGHRNEQYF	TGCAGTGCTAGCGCAGGGCACAGGAACGAGCAGTACTTC	many	NA	TRBV20-1	TRBJ2-7
CASSYSGGDGEAFF	TGTGCCAGCAGTTACTCAGGAGGGGACGGTGAAGCTTTCTTT	few	NA	TRBV6-6	TRBJ1-1
CASRSDVLELFF	TGTGCCAGCAGATCTGACGTCCTGGAGCTGTTTTTT	many	NA	TRBV6-2/TRBV6-3	TRBJ2-2
CASSHWDRGLNEQFF	TGTGCCAGCAGCCACTGGGACAGGGGTTTGAATGAGCAGTTCTTC	many	TRBD1	TRBV3-1	TRBJ2-1
CASRIAGDGNTQYF	TGCGCCAGCAGGATAGCGGGGGACGGAAATACGCAGTATTTT	many	TRBD2	TRBV5-1	TRBJ2-3
CATRRTVNTEAFF	TGTGCCACCCGGCGGACGGTAAACACTGAAGCTTTCTTT	few	NA	TRBV25-1	TRBJ1-1
CATAQGRRNGYTF	TGTGCCACTGCACAGGGTCGGAGAAATGGCTACACCTTC	few	NA	TRBV2	TRBJ1-2
CASSQDRERGPGELFF	TGCGCCAGCAGCCAAGATCGAGAACGGGGGCCCGGGGAGCTGTTTTTT	many	NA	TRBV4-3	TRBJ2-2
CASTPTRAGGRYNEQFF	TGTGCCAGCACTCCCACCCGGGCGGGGGGGCGGTACAATGAGCAGTTCTTC	many	TRBD2	TRBV6-5	TRBJ2-1
CASSYESNYGYTF	TGTGCCAGCAGTTACGAGTCTAACTATGGCTACACCTTC	many	NA	TRBV6-2/TRBV6-3	TRBJ1-2
CASSGSGQGPAAFF	TGTGCCAGCAGTGGATCCGGACAGGGGCCTGCAGCTTTCTTT	many	TRBD1	TRBV6-1	TRBJ1-1
CASSHNTGELFF	TGTGCCAGCAGCCATAACACCGGGGAGCTGTTTTTT	many	NA	TRBV11-2	TRBJ2-2
CSARNPGGSGTTGEQYF	TGCAGTGCTAGAAACCCCGGGGGGAGTGGAACGACTGGCGAGCAGTACTTC	many	TRBD2	TRBV20-1	TRBJ2-7
CSARDPAGGNHYGYTF	TGCAGTGCTAGAGACCCCGCGGGGGGCAATCACTATGGCTACACCTTC	many	NA	TRBV20-1	TRBJ1-2
CASSRRDSEQFF	TGTGCCAGCAGCCGGAGGGACTCCGAGCAGTTCTTC	few	NA	TRBV6-2/TRBV6-3	TRBJ2-1
CASSSTKLQGTLYGYTF	TGCGCCAGCAGCTCCACCAAACTACAGGGGACTCTTTATGGCTACACCTTC	many	TRBD1	TRBV5-1	TRBJ1-2
CASSGQQANYGYTF	TGTGCCAGCAGTGGACAGCAAGCTAACTATGGCTACACCTTC	many	NA	TRBV7-2	TRBJ1-2
CASSDSRYGYTF	TGTGCCAGCAGCGATTCTAGATATGGCTACACCTTC	many	NA	TRBV5-6	TRBJ1-2
CASSLDDGNYGYTF	TGTGCCAGCAGCCTGGACGATGGTAACTATGGCTACACCTTC	many	NA	TRBV7-9	TRBJ1-2
CASSPPTGLGGNEQFF	TGTGCCAGCAGCCCCCCCACCGGACTAGGTGGCAATGAGCAGTTCTTC	few	TRBD2	TRBV7-8	TRBJ2-1
CASSQGPYDAGYEQFF	TGCGCCAGCAGCCAAGGGCCTTATGACGCGGGGTATGAGCAGTTCTTC	NA	NA	TRBV4-3	TRBJ2-1
CASTIQGHGSTLHF	TGTGCCAGCACCATACAGGGCCATGGTTCAACCCTCCACTTT	many	NA	TRBV27	TRBJ1-6
CASSQDWAALNTEAFF	TGTGCCAGCAGCCAAGATTGGGCAGCCCTGAACACTGAAGCTTTCTTT	many	NA	TRBV3-1	TRBJ1-1
CSARSGDPRKIYEQYF	TGCAGTGCTAGATCAGGGGACCCACGAAAAATCTACGAGCAGTACTTC	many	NA	TRBV20-1	TRBJ2-7
CASSLKGYSGYTF	TGTGCCAGCAGTTTAAAGGGCTACTCTGGCTACACCTTC	many	NA	TRBV12-3/TRBV12-4	TRBJ1-2
CSSEQGADTEAFF	TGCAGCTCAGAACAGGGGGCGGACACTGAAGCTTTCTTT	many	TRBD1	TRBV29-1	TRBJ1-1
CASSSDILPLHEQYF	TGTGCCAGCTCATCGGACATACTGCCTCTTCATGAGCAGTACTTC	many	NA	TRBV18	TRBJ2-7
CASSIVSSGGSRDEQFF	TGTGCCAGTAGTATAGTTAGTTCAGGCGGGTCCCGGGATGAGCAGTTCTTC	NA	NA	TRBV19	TRBJ2-1
CASSLGRADYGYTF	TGTGCCAGCAGCTTGGGCAGGGCGGACTATGGCTACACCTTC	many	NA	TRBV5-6	TRBJ1-2
CASSEGTYKYGYTF	TGTGCCAGCAGCGAGGGGACCTACAAGTATGGCTACACCTTC	many	NA	TRBV28	TRBJ1-2
CASRKPPFAEQYF	TGTGCCAGCAGGAAACCTCCGTTTGCCGAGCAGTACTTC	many	NA	TRBV7-2	TRBJ2-7
CASSFMGDRERIQPQHF	TGTGCCAGCAGCTTCATGGGGGACAGGGAGAGAATTCAGCCCCAGCATTTT	many	TRBD1	TRBV5-7	TRBJ1-5
CASSPGQGIRDTEAFF	TGTGCCAGCAGTCCCGGACAGGGTATCAGGGACACTGAAGCTTTCTTT	many	TRBD1	TRBV6-1	TRBJ1-1
CASSCSGDNEQFF	TGCGCCAGCAGCTGTTCCGGGGACAATGAGCAGTTCTTC	NA	NA	TRBV5-1	TRBJ2-1
CASSQAFWGPHTEAFF	TGTGCCAGCAGCCAAGCATTTTGGGGGCCCCACACTGAAGCTTTCTTT	many	NA	TRBV14	TRBJ1-1
CASSQAGRKTGSDEQYF	TGTGCCAGCAGCCAGGCAGGACGGAAAACAGGGTCTGACGAGCAGTACTTC	many	NA	TRBV12-3/TRBV12-4	TRBJ2-7
CASTVDRGPLGQPNTEAFF	TGTGCCAGCACCGTTGATCGGGGGCCACTCGGACAGCCGAACACTGAAGCTTTCTTT	few	NA	TRBV6-2/TRBV6-3	TRBJ1-1
CASSQEYWVAGELFF	TGTGCCAGCAGCCAAGAGTATTGGGTCGCCGGGGAGCTGTTTTTT	many	NA	TRBV14	TRBJ2-2
CASSLAGRLNTEAFF	TGTGCCAGCAGTTTGGCGGGGAGATTGAACACTGAAGCTTTCTTT	many	NA	TRBV27	TRBJ1-1
CASSSRTGGSGYTF	TGTGCCAGCAGCTCGAGGACAGGGGGCAGTGGCTACACCTTC	many	TRBD1	TRBV7-2	TRBJ1-2
CASSPGRAGEQYF	TGCGCCAGCAGCCCGGGGCGAGCGGGGGAGCAGTACTTC	NA	TRBD2	TRBV5-1	TRBJ2-7
CSATGGNLNSPLHF	TGCAGTGCTACTGGCGGGAACCTGAATTCACCCCTCCACTTT	many	NA	TRBV20-1	TRBJ1-6
CSFRGGRVSEAFF	TGCAGCTTCCGGGGAGGGAGGGTCTCTGAAGCTTTCTTT	many	NA	TRBV29-1	TRBJ1-1